This T cell receptor beta chain was profiled in a study of CD4 T cells in relation to SARS-CoV-2 and coronaviruses. Before the COVID-19 pandemic, during about 2011-2019, CD4+ T cells were taken from unexposed donors. After less than 11 days of culture, CD4+ T cells were isolated. PBMCs were plated at two million per well in IL-2-containing medium. Remarks on this clone: Antigen: not known.

Libraries were prepared by immunoSEQ multiplex PCR; TCRdb keeps only in-frame clonotypes and omits some of them. The sample holds around 23,000 clones, roughly 70% seen once. The source of this sequence is a human donor in good health. Sequencing input: CD4+ T cells from PBMCs, cultured in vitro.

This CDR3 is CAVQGPYEQYF. In DNA form, the CDR3 reads TGTGCCGTGCAGGGGCCCTACGAGCAGTACTTC. V and J are TRBV28 and TRBJ2-7; tentatively, D is TRBD1 (6 bases). The CDR3 spans 11 residues. Germline V gene lookup returns CDR1 MDHEN and CDR2 SYDVKM. The V end lost 11 bases, the J end lost 2 bases, and 10 bases lay between the germline ends.